This T cell receptor (beta chain) stems from a study of CD8 T cells in ankylosing spondylitis. As the method for making TCR beta libraries, quantitative 5'-RACE with molecular barcodes was used. Using its own MiXCR run on the 5' RACE reads, TCRdb lists one record per CDR3 protein. Counted here are around 130,000 distinct CDR3 sequences, about 7% occurring once; the ten biggest clones make up 12%. The CDR3 extends over 14 amino acids. Germline assignment: CDR1 MNHEY and CDR2 SMNVEV (reference sequence). Trimming took 8 bases from V and 6 from J, leaving 20 bases between them. The rearrangement uses TRBV27 and TRBJ2-7; D might be TRBD1 or TRBD2, each matching 7 bases. This TCR derives from a male donor with ankylosing spondylitis or in good health (not recorded which). The sample was blood, either unsorted or a sorted T cell fraction (not recorded which). The CDR3 reads CASGRGEGAFEQYF. The DNA for the CDR3 is TGTGCCAGCGGCCGGGGGGAGGGGGCTTTCGAGCAGTACTTC.